These 2 T cell receptor beta chains share one sample of origin, sequenced in a study of T cell repertoires in cytomegalovirus infection. These receptors' targets are unknown. TCRdb recomputed calls from the reads with MiXCR, one row per CDR3 protein. The repertoire includes some 900,000 distinct CDR3 sequences, 32% of them detected once, and 9.5% to 15% sits in the top ten. The sample here was cultured CD8+ T cells from PBMCs, taken from culture after CMV antigen stimulation. Receptors originate from a human donor in good health (CMV status not recorded). Some clones in this sample may be carry-over from other donors' samples.

In this sample, this clonotype turned up a few times. An end of the junction does not agree with germline; a read error may underlie this. The chain joins TRBV5-3 to TRBJ2-3; 15 positions agree with TRBD2. TRBV5-3 carries the ORF label, with uncertain function. The CDR3 is 15 amino acids. DNA for the CDR3: TGTGCCAGCAGCTTGGGACTAGCGGGGGGTCCAAATCAGTATTTT. Residues: CASSLGLAGGPNQYF.

The table lists this clonotype with many counts. The chain is built from TRBV7-8 and TRBJ1-2; D might be TRBD1 (5 bases). Trimming stripped 4 bases from V and 2 bases from J, with 14 bases between. This CDR3 region has 15 residues. Looked up from germline, CDR1 is SGHVS and CDR2 is FQNEAQ. Here the CDR3 reads CASSYGDGPNYGYTF. For the CDR3, the DNA is TGTGCCAGCAGCTACGGGGACGGACCCAACTATGGCTACACCTTC.